Below, 18 T cell receptor beta chains from the same sample are listed, as sequenced in a study of T cells in Graves' hyperthyroidism and ophthalmopathy. Using RNA transcripts as the source, TCR beta CDR3 regions were amplified. RT-PCR in the first round (using the HTBI primer set) targeted the TCR CDR3. TCRdb analysed the multiplex PCR reads with MiXCR anew, one entry per CDR3 protein. The data contain about 180,000 distinct CDR3 sequences, 15% to 20% of them singletons. The sequenced sample consisted of blood. These receptors all come from a woman in her forties or fifties with Graves' hyperthyroidism.

This clonotype was found many times. An end of the junction differs from the germline gene, which may be a read error. The chain uses TRBV24-1 and TRBJ2-5; 9 bases align to TRBD1. The CDR3 loop spans 20 amino acids. Looked up from germline, CDR1 is KGHDR and CDR2 is SFDVKD. CDR3 nucleotide sequence: TGTGCCACCAGTGGTTTGGGACAGGGTTTTTCTGGGGGATACCAAGAGACCCAGTACTTC. Amino acid sequence: CATSGLGQGFSGGYQETQYF.

The chain has TRBV7-9 and TRBJ2-5; D call uncertain. The CDR3 has 15 amino acids. Trimming stripped 2 bases from V and 5 bases from J, with 15 bases between. Per germline, CDR1 SEHNR and CDR2 FQNEAQ (reference sequence). The CDR3 coding sequence is TGTGCCAGCAGCTTACTCCCAATGGGTCGGGAGACCCAGTACTTC. This sequence encodes CASSLLPMGRETQYF.

A few counts support this clonotype. A much more abundant neighbour one base away suggests this may be a read error. CDR3 protein: CASSALTGESGNTEAFF. CDR3 sequence (DNA): TGTGCCAGTAGTGCCCTAACAGGGGAGTCGGGGAACACTGAAGCTTTCTTT. The chain uses TRBV19 and TRBJ1-1, with 7 bases fitting TRBD1. The CDR3 length is 17 residues. V lost 5 bases, J lost 1 base, and 13 bases stayed unmatched. Germline-derived CDR1 and CDR2 are LNHDA and SQIVND (reference sequence). The full variable domain, completed using reference TRBV19 and TRBJ1-1, is DGGITQSPKYLFRKEGQNVTLSCEQNLNHDAMYWYRQDPGQGLRLIYYSQIVNDFQKGDIAEGYSVSREKKESFPLTVTSAQKNPTAFYLCASSALTGESGNTEAFFGQGTRLTVV.

This clonotype showed up many times. The chain uses TRBV7-9 and TRBJ2-3, with D uncertain. Germline values: CDR1 SEHNR, CDR2 FQNEAQ (reference sequence). The CDR3 loop spans 16 amino acids. Trimming stripped 1 base from V and 2 bases from J, with 13 bases between. In DNA, the CDR3 is TGTGCCAGCAGCTTAGACAAGAGAAAATTCACAGATACGCAGTATTTT. Its protein is CASSLDKRKFTDTQYF.

This clonotype appeared many times. The chain joins TRBV3-1 to TRBJ2-2, with D perhaps matching TRBD1 (5 bases). Germline assignment: CDR1 LGHDT and CDR2 YNNKEL (reference sequence). This CDR3 region has 13 residues. Trimming pared 6 bases from V and 1 base from J, leaving 6 bases between. The CDR3 region has the DNA TGTGCCAGCAGACAGGAGAACACCGGGGAGCTGTTTTTT. Translation: CASRQENTGELFF.

This clonotype was seen at least ten times. This chain uses TRBV28 with TRBJ2-2; D call uncertain. Germline V gene data show CDR1 as MDHEN and CDR2 as SYDVKM. The CDR3 is 13 residues long. The V and J ends lost 3 bases and 0 bases respectively, with 2 bases between them. CDR3 DNA: TGTGCCAGCAGTTTCGCGAACACCGGGGAGCTGTTTTTT. This gives the protein CASSFANTGELFF.

This clonotype was recorded many times. The rearrangement uses TRBV4-1 and TRBJ1-5; a possible D gene is TRBD1 (5 bases). The germline gives CDR1 MGHRA, CDR2 YSYEKL. Trimming stripped 4 bases from V and 2 bases from J, with 9 bases between. The CDR3 spans 14 residues. The CDR3, as DNA: TGCGCCAGCAGCCCAGGACACGGCAATCAGCCCCAGCATTTT. It encodes CASSPGHGNQPQHF.

The chain links TRBV18 to TRBJ1-5; perhaps TRBD1 as D (5 bases). CDR3 length equals 14 residues. Germline CDR1 KGHSH, CDR2 LQKENI. V was trimmed by 3 bases and J by 7 bases, leaving 13 bases between them. CDR3 region: CASSPPGRAQPQHF. CDR3 in DNA: TGTGCCAGCTCACCGCCCGGCAGGGCACAGCCCCAGCATTTT.

This clonotype was observed a few times. The J gene is TRBJ1-1, the V gene TRBV19; D is perhaps TRBD1 (5 bases). V lost 4 bases and J 3 bases, leaving 12 bases between the germline ends. Per the germline V gene, CDR1 is LNHDA and CDR2 is SQIVND (reference sequence). CDR3 length: 14 residues. The CDR3 loop is CASSNQGGYTEAFF. DNA for the CDR3: TGTGCCAGTAGTAACCAGGGAGGGTACACTGAAGCTTTCTTT.

This clonotype was counted ten times or more. The J gene is TRBJ1-1, the V gene TRBV6-1; the match to TRBD1 covers 7 bases. Germline V gene lookup returns CDR1 MNHNS and CDR2 SASEGT. This CDR3 spans 14 amino acids. With V trimmed by 5 bases and J by 1 base, 4 bases remained unmatched. CDR3 DNA: TGTGCCAGCAGTAAGGGACAGACGAACACTGAAGCTTTCTTT. It yields the protein CASSKGQTNTEAFF.

This clonotype was picked up a small number of times. The chain couples TRBV7-2 to TRBJ1-5, with D perhaps matching TRBD1 (6 bases). The CDR3 spans 15 residues. The germline CDR1 and CDR2 sequences are SGHTA and FQGNSA. V was shortened by 3 bases and J by 6 bases, with 15 bases between the two germline ends. CDR3 region: CASSLTGPRGQPQHF. CDR3 sequence (DNA): TGTGCCAGCAGCTTGACAGGCCCAAGGGGTCAGCCCCAGCATTTT.

This clonotype has a handful of counts. The V and J genes are TRBV20-1 and TRBJ2-3, with a weak D call TRBD2 (5 bases). This CDR3 has 17 amino acids. V was shortened by 0 bases and J by 1 base, with 17 bases between the two germline ends. Germline-derived CDR1 and CDR2 are DFQATT and SNEGSKA (reference sequence). The CDR3 nucleotides read TGCAGTGCTAGAGATTTCCGGACGCCGCGGGGCACAGATACGCAGTATTTT. Its protein is CSARDFRTPRGTDTQYF.

This clonotype was counted many times. This chain uses TRBV4-2 with TRBJ2-5; D not resolved. Germline V CDR1 and CDR2: LGHNA, YNFKEQ. This CDR3 comprises 17 residues. Deletions cut 4 bases from V and 4 bases from J, with 22 bases between. The CDR3 DNA is TGTGCCAGCAGCCGAAGTTCCGGCGGAGAAAGGACAGAGACCCAGTACTTC. Translation: CASSRSSGGERTETQYF.

This chain joins TRBV7-3 and TRBJ2-2; TRBD1 matches 7 bases. The CDR3 is 15 residues long. The germline CDR1 and CDR2 sequences are SGHTA and FQGTGA. V lost 8 bases to trimming and J lost 1 base; unmatched junction nucleotides: 7. In DNA form, the CDR3 reads TGTGCCAGCCCAGGGGGTGATCGGAACACCGGGGAGCTGTTTTTT. Its translation is CASPGGDRNTGELFF.

This clonotype showed up many times. This rearrangement joins TRBV28 to TRBJ2-1; 11 bases are shared with TRBD2. CDR3 length: 17 amino acids. CDR1 and CDR2 (germline): MDHEN, SYDVKM. Trimming removed 4 bases from V and 8 bases from J; junction bases left unmatched: 13. The CDR3 sequence is CASSSPSLAGARYEQFF. The CDR3 DNA is TGTGCCAGCAGTTCCCCCTCACTAGCGGGGGCGAGATATGAGCAGTTCTTC.

There are a few counts of this clonotype. The rearrangement uses TRBV27 and TRBJ1-5; 9 bases fit TRBD1. Germline V gene data show CDR1 as MNHEY and CDR2 as SMNVEV (reference sequence). The CDR3 is 16 amino acids. V shed 5 bases and J 6 bases; nucleotides not matched to a gene: 11. The CDR3, as DNA: TGTGCCAGCAGTCCCACAGACAGGGGGGTTTCTCAGCCCCAGCATTTT. This gives the protein CASSPTDRGVSQPQHF.

There are many counts of this clonotype. CDR3 nucleotides: TGTGCCAGCAGCGAGCAGGTCGGACACGGCGTTTGGCCCCAGCATTTT. It encodes CASSEQVGHGVWPQHF. The chain couples TRBV7-2 to TRBJ1-5, with D maybe TRBD1 (5 bases). CDR1 and CDR2 from the germline V gene are SGHTA and FQGNSA. Trimming shortened V by 5 bases and J by 9 bases, and 23 bases separated the two germline ends. The CDR3 is made up of 16 amino acids.

The sample holds many counts of this clonotype. This chain uses TRBV20-1 with TRBJ1-2; 8 bases align to TRBD1. The J segment lost 4 bases and the V segment lost 4 bases, leaving 5 bases of the junction unmatched. This CDR3 has 13 residues. Germline V gives CDR1 DFQATT, CDR2 SNEGSKA (reference sequence). CDR3 sequence reads: CSATGGQGYGYTF. The CDR3 nucleotides are TGCAGTGCTACGGGAGGACAGGGCTATGGCTACACCTTC.